The clone carrying this T cell receptor beta chain was seen at least ten times. Its antigen is undetermined. A read error is possible here, since a much larger clone lies one base away. All patients were untreated before thyroid surgery. The data derive from a study of metastatic and nonmetastatic thyroid tumors. About the study: The authors compared repertoires across blood and tumor or nodule tissue from malignant and benign thyroid patients.

Germline V gene sequence: CDR1 SNHLY, CDR2 FYNNEI. The CDR3 totals 13 residues. The study, taken as a whole, reports: Compared with benign nodules, malignant thyroid tumors were reported to have significantly higher TCR beta diversity in both blood and tumor.

In the study's own analysis: Across clinicopathological groups, CDR3 differences served as the basis for building a distant-metastasis classifier for papillary thyroid cancer. TCRdb reassembled clones from the PCR reads with MiXCR. TCRdb's processing, not the study's, gives the V and J calls here. The sample lists 33,000 or so clones, 7.4% occurring once. The sequenced sample was blood. The sequence came from a female donor with papillary thyroid cancer or a benign thyroid nodule (not recorded which). Some clones in this sample may be carry-over from other donors' samples. This chain connects TRBV2 to TRBJ2-1, with TRBD2 matching over 8 bases. The CDR3 DNA reads as TGTGCCATCCGGGGGGGCCCCTACAATGAGCGGTTCTTC. Translated, it gives CAIRGGPYNERFF.